The 10 T cell receptor beta chains below all came from one sample that was sequenced in a study of blood T cell repertoires in COVID-19. This table comes from immunoSEQ multiplex PCR, and its TCRdb copy is limited to in-frame clones, with some not included. The sample holds about 34,000 clones, 78% seen once. The sequenced sample was peripheral blood. These receptors were obtained from a woman aged 55-69 years with acute or convalescent COVID-19.

The sample holds a few counts of this clone. This chain joins TRBV28 and TRBJ1-2; 8 bases are shared with TRBD1. The CDR3 length is 16 residues. Germline values: CDR1 MDHEN, CDR2 SYDVKM. The V segment lost 6 bases and the J segment 7 bases; nucleotides outside the gene matches: 16. CDR3 in DNA: TGTGCCAGCAGCCTTGGTAACTTAGGACAGGGCGGTGGCTACACCTTC. It yields the protein CASSLGNLGQGGGYTF.

On this clone itself: One end of the junction varies from germline; a read error may be responsible. The chain combines TRBV20-1 with TRBJ1-6; 8 nucleotides align to TRBD1. The CDR3 extends over 11 amino acids. From germline, CDR1 is DFQATT and CDR2 SNEGSKA (reference sequence). CDR3 amino acids: CSAAGTGQSAF. The CDR3 DNA sequence: TGCAGTGCTGCTGGGACAGGACAAAGCGCCTTT.

This clone was detected only a few times. The chain couples TRBV14 to TRBJ2-3, with TRBD2 matching over 9 bases. V trimming: 0 bases; J trimming: 4 bases; junction bases outside the gene matches: 11. This CDR3 is built from 18 residues. Per germline, CDR1 SGHDN and CDR2 FVKESK. The CDR3 loop is CASSQEFSLAGSSDTQYF. DNA of the CDR3: TGTGCCAGCAGCCAAGAATTCTCGCTAGCGGGATCCTCAGATACGCAGTATTTT.

This chain links TRBV19 with TRBJ2-1, with 7 bases that match TRBD1. The CDR3 has 13 residues. Germline V gene lookup returns CDR1 LNHDA and CDR2 SQIVND (reference sequence). J lost 4 bases, V lost 8 bases, and 5 bases had no gene match. In DNA form, the CDR3 reads TGTGCCAGTTCCGGGACAGTTTACAATGAGCAGTTCTTC. Residues: CASSGTVYNEQFF.

The chain has TRBV2 and TRBJ2-7; 7 bases match TRBD1. The CDR3 has 13 amino acids. Trimming removed 3 bases from V and 4 bases from J; junction bases left unmatched: 3. Germline CDR1 reads SNHLY; CDR2 reads FYNNEI. The CDR3 spells CASSEIQGYEQYF. The CDR3 DNA follows: TGTGCCAGCAGTGAGATACAGGGGTACGAGCAGTACTTC.

V and J are TRBV20-1 and TRBJ2-7; the D gene is possibly TRBD2 (6 bases). Trimming removed 3 bases from V and 3 bases from J, with 9 bases in between. The CDR3 is 12 residues long. From germline, CDR1 is DFQATT and CDR2 SNEGSKA (reference sequence). This CDR3 is CSASVGGYEQYF. CDR3 nucleotide sequence: TGCAGTGCTAGTGTGGGGGGCTACGAGCAGTACTTC.

The chain recombines TRBV7-2 with TRBJ2-3; a weak D match, TRBD2 (5 bases). The germline gives CDR1 SGHTA, CDR2 FQGNSA. The CDR3 is made up of 13 amino acids. The V end was cut by 0 bases, the J end by 8 bases, with 9 bases between. In nucleotides, the CDR3 is TGTGCCAGCAGCTTAGCGCGCGCGGGTACGCAGTATTTT. This translates into CASSLARAGTQYF. The full variable domain, with the rest looked up from reference TRBV7-2 and TRBJ2-3, is GAGVSQSPSNKVTEKGKDVELRCDPISGHTALYWYRQSLGQGLEFLIYFQGNSAPDKSGLPSDRFSAERTGGSVSTLTIQRTQQEDSAVYLCASSLARAGTQYFGPGTRLTVL.

This clone was counted a single time. The chain combines TRBV30 with TRBJ1-1, with D maybe TRBD1 (5 bases). Germline V gives CDR1 GTSNPN, CDR2 SVGIG (reference sequence). With 0 bases removed from V and 8 bases from J, the gap between germline ends came to 13 bases. CDR3 length: 13 residues. The chain's CDR3 is CAWSVRSGGEAFF. The CDR3 nucleotides read TGTGCCTGGAGTGTACGTTCTGGGGGGGAAGCTTTCTTT.

The chain employs TRBV10-3 and TRBJ2-7; 9 bases are shared with TRBD1. The CDR3 runs 16 residues. Trimming took 3 bases from V and 2 from J; bases not matched to a gene: 8. Germline V lookup: CDR1 ENHRY, CDR2 SYGVKD. CDR3 in amino acids: CAISDPSGTGTYEQYF. The CDR3 region has the DNA TGTGCCATCAGTGATCCGTCCGGGACAGGGACCTACGAGCAGTACTTC.

The chain combines TRBV7-6 with TRBJ2-2; tentatively, D is TRBD2 (6 bases). Germline V gene lookup returns CDR1 SGHVS and CDR2 FNYEAQ. Trimming shortened V by 1 base and J by 4 bases, and 16 bases separated the two germline ends. The CDR3 is 17 amino acids. The CDR3 bases are TGTGCCAGCAGCTTAGGCGGGGATCGGGGTTTCACCGGGGAGCTGTTTTTT. It translates to CASSLGGDRGFTGELFF.